A single sample is the source of the 10 T cell receptor beta chains below, sequenced in a study of CD8+CD57+ T cells in acquired aplastic anemia. The authors sequenced patients whose flow cytometry had shown CD8+CD57+ cell expansion. Investigators profiled TCR beta VDJ and CDR3 from genomic DNA template. TCRdb re-derived calls from the reads in MiXCR, one entry per CDR3 protein. The sample lists around 180,000 distinct CDR3 sequences; 48% were seen once. Sequencing used sorted CD4+, CD8+, or CD8+CD57+ T cells (not recorded which) from PBMCs. The receptor set was obtained from a human donor with aplastic anemia.

This clonotype was counted many times. V is TRBV7-9 and J is TRBJ1-6; 7 bases match TRBD1. The CDR3 length is 12 residues. Losses at the gene ends were 1 base for V and 13 bases for J; bases not matched to a gene: 1. Per germline, CDR1 SEHNR and CDR2 FQNEAQ (reference sequence). CDR3 coding DNA: TGTGCCAGCAGCTTAGACAGGGGTCCCCTCCACTTT. This encodes CASSLDRGPLHF.

This clonotype was found once. The rearrangement joins TRBV7-3 to TRBJ2-7, with D perhaps matching TRBD1 (6 bases). This CDR3 is 12 amino acids long. V gave up 11 bases and J gave up 7 bases, with 18 bases separating them. Per the germline V gene, CDR1 is SGHTA and CDR2 is FQGTGA. The CDR3 is CAGGFRGGEQYF. CDR3 in DNA: TGTGCCGGCGGCTTCAGGGGTGGGGAGCAGTACTTC. Filled out from reference TRBV7-3 and TRBJ2-7, the complete variable domain reads GAGVSQTPSNKVTEKGKYVELRCDPISGHTALYWYRQSLGQGPEFLIYFQGTGAADDSGLPNDRFFAVRPEGSVSTLKIQRTERGDSAVYLCAGGFRGGEQYFGPGTRLTVT.

With respect to this clonotype: A much larger clone differs by one base, so this may be a read error. The V call is TRBV12-5, the J call TRBJ2-1, with D unresolved. This CDR3 contains 14 residues. Germline V gene sequence: CDR1 LGHNT, CDR2 FRNRAP. CDR3 in DNA: TGTGCTAGTGTGACGGACGGGTACCATAATGAGCAGTCCTTC. Its translation: CASVTDGYHNEQSF.

V and J are TRBV7-9 and TRBJ2-7; D might be TRBD2 (6 bases). V was clipped by 2 bases and J by 3 bases, with 11 bases between them. The CDR3 runs to 14 residues. Germline assignment: CDR1 SEHNR and CDR2 FQNEAQ (reference sequence). The CDR3 protein is CASSLSGLVYEQYF. The CDR3 bases are TGTGCCAGCAGCTTATCGGGACTGGTCTACGAGCAGTACTTC.

V and J are TRBV20-1 and TRBJ1-1; possible D gene TRBD1, 5 bases. CDR3 length: 12 amino acids. Germline V CDR1 and CDR2: DFQATT, SNEGSKA (reference sequence). Trimming stripped 5 bases from V and 5 bases from J, with 12 bases between. The CDR3 nucleotides read TGCAGTGCTTATCAGGGACTTACTGAAGCTTTCTTT. This sequence encodes CSAYQGLTEAFF.

This clonotype came up once. The rearrangement joins TRBV5-1 to TRBJ2-5; D possibly corresponds to TRBD2 (6 bases). V lost 5 bases and J 2 bases, leaving 13 bases between the germline ends. The CDR3 consists of 14 residues. The V gene's germline CDR1 is SGHRS and CDR2 YFSETQ. The DNA of the CDR3 is TGCGCCAGCAGGGTGTATCGGGAGCAAGAGACCCAGTACTTC. It specifies CASRVYREQETQYF. The full variable domain, its missing parts supplied by reference TRBV5-1 and TRBJ2-5, is KAGVTQTPRYLIKTRGQQVTLSCSPISGHRSVSWYQQTPGQGLQFLFEYFSETQRNKGNFPGRFSGRQFSNSRSEMNVSTLELGDSALYLCASRVYREQETQYFGPGTRLLVL.

This clonotype has a handful of counts. The chain joins TRBV30 to TRBJ2-3; 8 nucleotides line up with TRBD1. J gave up 3 bases and V 2 bases, and 7 bases lay outside the gene matches. CDR3 length: 15 amino acids. In germline, CDR1 is GTSNPN, CDR2 SVGIG (reference sequence). CDR3 nucleotide sequence: TGTGCCTGGAGTAGAGCCAGGGGGCTGACAGATACGCAGTATTTT. This gives the protein CAWSRARGLTDTQYF.

This rearrangement joins TRBV19 to TRBJ2-6; D perhaps matches TRBD2 (5 bases). The germline CDR1 and CDR2 sequences are LNHDA and SQIVND (reference sequence). The CDR3 is made up of 12 amino acids. This CDR3 reads CAGSAGENVLTF. In nucleotides, the CDR3 is TGTGCGGGTTCCGCCGGGGAGAACGTCCTGACTTTC.

This clonotype was counted at least ten times. The V call is TRBV5-6, the J call TRBJ1-2; 8 bases align to TRBD1. Losses at the gene ends were 0 bases for V and 3 bases for J; bases not matched to a gene: 4. Germline-derived CDR1 and CDR2 are SGHDT and YYEEEE. The CDR3 spans 15 residues. The CDR3 loop is CASSLGVRGHYGYTF. CDR3 nucleotides: TGTGCCAGCAGCTTGGGAGTCAGGGGGCACTATGGCTACACCTTC.

The genes are TRBV27 and TRBJ2-1, with 11 bases lining up with TRBD2. From germline, CDR1 is MNHEY and CDR2 SMNVEV (reference sequence). Unmatched junction bases numbered 14, after V lost 7 bases and J lost 6 bases. The CDR3 spans 17 residues. CDR3 sequence: CASTSTSLAGGLNEQFF. The CDR3 nucleotides are TGTGCCAGCACCTCGACCTCCTTAGCGGGGGGGCTCAATGAGCAGTTCTTC.